The rows below give T cell receptor beta chains drawn from one sample of a study of T cell responses to AZD1222 COVID-19 vaccine. TCRdb's table, derived via immunoSEQ multiplex PCR, lists solely in-frame clones and lacks some. Of approximately 90,000 clones listed, more than 90% are singletons. The starting material was peripheral blood, obtained on day 0 of AZD1222 vaccination. The source of these receptors is an adult in good health. Both conserved end residues are part of each CDR3. Fields, in order: V gene, clone size, J gene, D gene, CDR3 DNA, CDR3 protein. The D gene is left open where the match is weak. Only part of the rows carry a size: once, few, many, or a class if the clone is expanded.

v_gene: TRBV6-1
abundance: .
j_gene: TRBJ2-7
d_gene: .
CDR3nt: TGTGCCAGCAGTGAGGGGCCCTACGAGCAGTACTTC
CDR3aa: CASSEGPYEQYF

v_gene: TRBV28
abundance: .
j_gene: TRBJ1-1
d_gene: .
CDR3nt: TGTGCCAGCAGTCTCATGGGGGGCCGCACTGAAGCTTTCTTT
CDR3aa: CASSLMGGRTEAFF

v_gene: TRBV14
abundance: .
j_gene: TRBJ2-5
d_gene: TRBD1
CDR3nt: TGTGCCAGCAGCCAATTAGGGGGCATGGAGACCCAGTACTTC
CDR3aa: CASSQLGGMETQYF

v_gene: TRBV9
abundance: .
j_gene: TRBJ2-3
d_gene: TRBD2
CDR3nt: TGTGCCAGCAGCCCTAGAGGGACTAGCGGGGCCACAGATACGCAGTATTTT
CDR3aa: CASSPRGTSGATDTQYF

v_gene: TRBV2
abundance: once
j_gene: TRBJ1-5
d_gene: .
CDR3nt: TGTGCCAGCAGTGAGGATTACCAGCCCCAGCATTTT
CDR3aa: CASSEDYQPQHF

v_gene: TRBV7-9
abundance: .
j_gene: TRBJ2-3
d_gene: TRBD2
CDR3nt: TGTGCCAGCAGCTTAGATCTAGCGGGAGTCTCTAGCACAGATACGCAGTATTTT
CDR3aa: CASSLDLAGVSSTDTQYF

v_gene: TRBV10-3
abundance: once
j_gene: TRBJ1-2
d_gene: TRBD1
CDR3nt: TGTGCCATCAGTGGTAGCGGACAGGGTAACTATGGCTACACCTTC
CDR3aa: CAISGSGQGNYGYTF

v_gene: TRBV11-3
abundance: .
j_gene: TRBJ2-2
d_gene: .
CDR3nt: TGTGCCAGCAGCCCCGGCGGGGGCCCGAACACCGGGGAGCTGTTTTTT
CDR3aa: CASSPGGGPNTGELFF

v_gene: TRBV9
abundance: .
j_gene: TRBJ1-2
d_gene: .
CDR3nt: TGTGCCAGCAGCGTAGGAGCGCGGGAGGCCTATGGCTACACCTTC
CDR3aa: CASSVGAREAYGYTF

v_gene: TRBV4-1
abundance: .
j_gene: TRBJ2-7
d_gene: .
CDR3nt: TGCGCCAGCAGCCAAGCAATAGGAACGAGTTACTACGAGCAGTACTTC
CDR3aa: CASSQAIGTSYYEQYF

v_gene: TRBV9
abundance: .
j_gene: TRBJ2-3
d_gene: .
CDR3nt: TGTGCCAGCAGCGTGAGGACTAGCACAGATACGCAGTATTTT
CDR3aa: CASSVRTSTDTQYF